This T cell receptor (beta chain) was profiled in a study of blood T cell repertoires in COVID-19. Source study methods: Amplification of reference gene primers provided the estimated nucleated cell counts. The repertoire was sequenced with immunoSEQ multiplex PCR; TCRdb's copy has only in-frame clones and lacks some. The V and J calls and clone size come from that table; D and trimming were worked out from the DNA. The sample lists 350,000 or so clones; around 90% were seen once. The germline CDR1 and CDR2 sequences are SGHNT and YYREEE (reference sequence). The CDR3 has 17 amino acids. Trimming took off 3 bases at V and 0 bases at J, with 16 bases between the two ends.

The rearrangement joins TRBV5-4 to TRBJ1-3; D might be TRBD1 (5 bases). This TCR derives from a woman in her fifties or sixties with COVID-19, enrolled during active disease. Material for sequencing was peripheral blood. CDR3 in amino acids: CASSWGGAGPSGNTIYF. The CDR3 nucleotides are TGTGCCAGCAGCTGGGGGGGAGCAGGACCCTCTGGAAACACCATATATTTT.